A single sample is the source of the 15 T cell receptor beta chains below, sequenced in a study of shared clonotypes between healthy human individuals. The protocol was immunoSEQ multiplex PCR, while the TCRdb copy is restricted to in-frame clones and leaves out a portion. This sample has nearly 750,000 clones, with approximately 72% found just once. Sequenced: memory CD4+ T cells sorted from blood. Specified subset: CD45RA-negative fraction. The receptors were gathered from a woman in her thirties in good health.

The V call is TRBV6-5, the J call TRBJ2-7, with D possibly being TRBD2 (6 bases). V lost 6 bases and J lost 0, with 12 bases in between. The CDR3 consists of 14 residues. CDR1 and CDR2 (germline): MNHEY, SVGAGI. As DNA, the CDR3 is TGTGCCAGCAGGCGAGTGGGGGGCTCCTACGAGCAGTACTTC. It codes for CASRRVGGSYEQYF.

This clone was found a few times. The chain uses TRBV11-2 and TRBJ2-7; 8 positions agree with TRBD2. CDR3 length equals 13 residues. Germline loops: CDR1 SGHAT, CDR2 FQNNGV. The V gene end was trimmed by 3 bases and the J gene end by 4 bases; junction bases not matched to a gene: 2. CDR3 protein: CASSFSGEYEQYF. CDR3 in DNA: TGTGCCAGCAGCTTTAGCGGGGAATACGAGCAGTACTTC.

The chain recombines TRBV5-1 with TRBJ2-6; possible D gene TRBD2, 5 bases. The germline V gene encodes CDR1 SGHRS and CDR2 YFSETQ. Trimming pared 6 bases from V and 0 bases from J, leaving 10 bases between. CDR3 length: 15 residues. As DNA, the CDR3 is TGCGCCAGCAAGACCCGGGACTCTGGGGCCAACGTCCTGACTTTC. Its protein product is CASKTRDSGANVLTF.

The J gene is TRBJ2-1, the V gene TRBV7-9; a weak D match, TRBD1 (5 bases). The germline gives CDR1 SEHNR, CDR2 FQNEAQ (reference sequence). This CDR3 has 13 residues. Trimming removed 1 base from V and 9 bases from J, with 10 bases in between. The CDR3 is CASSLGQGGEQFF. CDR3 sequence (DNA): TGTGCCAGCAGCTTAGGGCAGGGCGGTGAGCAGTTCTTC.

This chain joins TRBV19 and TRBJ1-1; TRBD1 agrees at 12 bases. The CDR3 contains 16 residues. The junction had 10 bases not matched to a gene; V was cut back by 6 bases and J by 5 bases. Per the germline V gene, CDR1 is LNHDA and CDR2 is SQIVND (reference sequence). CDR3 nucleotide sequence: TGTGCCAGTAGGGAACCGGGACAGGGGGCAGGGACTGAAGCTTTCTTT. As protein: CASREPGQGAGTEAFF.

This clone was picked up one time. The chain uses TRBV4-2 and TRBJ2-1, with 7 bases identical to TRBD2. Per the germline V gene, CDR1 is LGHNA and CDR2 is YNFKEQ. CDR3 length: 17 amino acids. V lost 0 bases and J lost 9; bases outside the gene matches: 14. CDR3 residues: CASSQDIGLEKYGEQFF. For the CDR3, the DNA is TGTGCCAGCAGCCAAGATATCGGACTAGAAAAATACGGTGAGCAGTTCTTC.

This chain links TRBV7-3 with TRBJ2-3, with 9 bases identical to TRBD2. This CDR3 is 16 amino acids long. After removal of 5 bases from V and 2 bases from J, the junction contained 8 bases not matched to a gene. Germline CDR1 is SGHTA and CDR2 is FQGTGA. CDR3 residues: CASSPTSGGLTDTQYF. In DNA form, the CDR3 reads TGTGCCAGCAGCCCGACTAGCGGAGGGCTCACAGATACGCAGTATTTT.

The DNA of the CDR3 is TGTGCCAGCAGCCGACCGGGACACAACACCGGGGAGCTGTTTTTT. Protein product: CASSRPGHNTGELFF. V gene TRBV11-2 combines with J gene TRBJ2-2; D may be TRBD1 (6 bases). The CDR3 length is 15 residues. Germline V lookup: CDR1 SGHAT, CDR2 FQNNGV. V gave up 5 bases and J gave up 2 bases, with 12 bases separating them.

The chain uses TRBV7-3 and TRBJ2-3; 9 nucleotides match TRBD2. The CDR3 extends over 17 amino acids. Germline-derived CDR1 and CDR2 are SGHTA and FQGTGA. J was trimmed by 5 bases and V by 5 bases; bases with no gene match: 14. The CDR3 protein is CASSAGGVAGVQDTQYF. CDR3 bases: TGTGCCAGCAGCGCCGGCGGGGTAGCGGGGGTTCAAGATACGCAGTATTTT.

V is TRBV29-1 and J is TRBJ2-5; no reliable D call. Germline V gene data show CDR1 as SQVTM and CDR2 as ANQGSEA. Trimming left V 6 bases short and J 5 bases short, with 22 bases between. The length of the CDR3 is 15 residues. CDR3 in amino acids: CSVAPTVWVGETQYF. CDR3 bases: TGCAGCGTCGCCCCTACAGTCTGGGTCGGGGAGACCCAGTACTTC.

The chain uses TRBV25-1 and TRBJ2-2; D might be TRBD2 (6 bases). From germline, CDR1 is MGHDK and CDR2 SYGVNS. V lost 1 base to trimming and J lost 5 bases, with 11 bases between them. This CDR3 is built from 15 residues. The DNA for the CDR3 is TGTGCCAGCAGTGAATGGAGGGTTCGGACCGGGGAGCTGTTTTTT. Its translation is CASSEWRVRTGELFF.

The chain carries TRBV6-6 and TRBJ2-6; 8 bases fit TRBD1. The CDR3 runs to 14 residues. Germline values: CDR1 MNHNY, CDR2 SVGAGI (reference sequence). V trimming: 10 bases; J trimming: 0 bases; junction bases outside the gene matches: 2. DNA of the CDR3: TGTGCCACCGGACAGGGCTCTGGGGCCAACGTCCTGACTTTC. It yields the protein CATGQGSGANVLTF.

This clone appeared a few times. The chain carries TRBV5-1 and TRBJ1-5; D possibly corresponds to TRBD1 (5 bases). V was clipped by 3 bases and J by 4 bases, with 17 bases between them. The germline CDR1 and CDR2 sequences are SGHRS and YFSETQ. CDR3 size: 16 residues. CDR3 sequence: CASSSPGDAENQPQHF. The CDR3 bases are TGCGCCAGCAGCTCCCCGGGGGACGCCGAAAATCAGCCCCAGCATTTT.

V is TRBV30 and J is TRBJ2-1; tentatively, D is TRBD2 (6 bases). The V gene's germline CDR1 is GTSNPN and CDR2 SVGIG (reference sequence). V shed 3 bases and J shed 9 bases, with 27 bases lying between them. CDR3 length: 17 amino acids. As DNA, the CDR3 is TGTGCCTGGAGCTTGGGCAGGGTTGCTAGCGCGAAGGGTGAGCAGTTCTTC. This gives the protein CAWSLGRVASAKGEQFF.

The table lists this clone with many counts. This CDR3 reads CASSRAGRSGNEQFF. CDR3 nucleotide sequence: TGTGCCAGTAGTAGGGCCGGGAGGTCAGGCAATGAGCAGTTCTTC. This rearrangement joins TRBV19 to TRBJ2-1; 7 bases are shared with TRBD2. Germline V gene lookup returns CDR1 LNHDA and CDR2 SQIVND (reference sequence). J was trimmed by 6 bases and V by 4 bases; bases with no gene match: 9. This CDR3 comprises 15 residues.